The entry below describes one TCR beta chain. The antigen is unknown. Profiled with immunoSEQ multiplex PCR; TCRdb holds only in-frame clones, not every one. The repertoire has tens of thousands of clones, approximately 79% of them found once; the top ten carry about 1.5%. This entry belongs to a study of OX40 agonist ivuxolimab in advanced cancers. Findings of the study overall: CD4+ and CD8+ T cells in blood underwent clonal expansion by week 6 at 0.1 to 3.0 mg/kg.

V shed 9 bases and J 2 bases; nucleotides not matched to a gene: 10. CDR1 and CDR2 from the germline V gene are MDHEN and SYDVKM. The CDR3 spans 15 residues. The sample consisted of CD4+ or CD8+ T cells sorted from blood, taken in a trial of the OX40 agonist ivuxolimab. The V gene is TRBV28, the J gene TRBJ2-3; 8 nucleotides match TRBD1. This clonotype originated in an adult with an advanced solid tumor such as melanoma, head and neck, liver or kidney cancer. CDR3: CASSLQGVFTDTQYF. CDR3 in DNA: TGTGCCAGTTCTTTACAGGGGGTGTTCACAGATACGCAGTATTTT. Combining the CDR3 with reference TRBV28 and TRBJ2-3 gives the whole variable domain DVKVTQSSRYLVKRTGEKVFLECVQDMDHENMFWYRQDPGLGLRLIYFSYDVKMKEKGDIPEGYSVSREKKERFSLILESASTNQTSMYLCASSLQGVFTDTQYFGPGTRLTVL.